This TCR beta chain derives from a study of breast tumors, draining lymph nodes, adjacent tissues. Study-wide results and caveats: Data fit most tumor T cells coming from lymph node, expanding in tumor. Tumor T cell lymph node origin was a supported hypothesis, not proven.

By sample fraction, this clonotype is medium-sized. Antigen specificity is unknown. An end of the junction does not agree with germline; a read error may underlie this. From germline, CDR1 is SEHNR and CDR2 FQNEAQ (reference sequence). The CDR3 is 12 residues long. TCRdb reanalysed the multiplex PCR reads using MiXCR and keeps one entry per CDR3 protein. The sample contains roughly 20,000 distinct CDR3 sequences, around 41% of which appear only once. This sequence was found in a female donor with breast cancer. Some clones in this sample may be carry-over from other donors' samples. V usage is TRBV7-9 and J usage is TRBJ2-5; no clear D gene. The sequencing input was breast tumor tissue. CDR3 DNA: TGTGCCAGCAGCCAAATCGACCGCAAACTTTGCTTC. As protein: CASSQIDRKLCF.